This T cell receptor (beta chain) was identified during a study of spatial heterogeneity in lung cancer. For the study at large: Alpha-chain sequences were consistently detected less often than beta-chain sequences.

This clonotype was seen many times. Between the trimmed V and J ends, which lost 2 bases and 14 bases, there was a span of 14 bases. Looked up from germline, CDR1 is GTSNPN and CDR2 is SVGIG (reference sequence). The length of the CDR3 is 11 residues. The library protocol tagged each TCR cDNA with a unique molecular identifier. TCRdb reanalysed the 5' RACE reads using MiXCR and keeps one entry per CDR3 protein. The data show fewer than 4,500 distinct CDR3 sequences, with about 8.1% seen just once and about 6.9% held by the top ten. Time point described: sample taken at primary tumor resection. Untreated early-stage non-small cell lung cancer patients, approximately 76 in total, were the donors. The sequenced material consisted of unsorted whole RNA from tumor, nontumor lung or frozen PBMC.

The material was normal lung tissue next to the tumor, obtained at surgery. This sequence joins TRBV30 and TRBJ2-3; the D call may be TRBD1 or TRBD2 (5 bases each). This receptor was taken from a female donor with early-stage non-small cell lung cancer. DNA for the CDR3: TGTGCCTGGAGTTCGGGGACGGGGCGGTATTTT. Protein: CAWSSGTGRYF.